This T cell receptor (beta chain) was observed in a study of CD8+ T cells in alopecia areata. Looking at the study overall: Tofacitinib ran for 6 to 18 months before 6 months off drug.

This clone was seen just once. Trimming left V 1 base short and J 12 bases short, with 6 bases between. The CDR3 totals 10 residues. Germline V gives CDR1 SEHNR, CDR2 FQNEAQ (reference sequence). Treatment indicated: oral pan-JAK inhibitor, 5-10 mg twice daily. Extracted RNA was reverse transcribed into cDNA, the sequencing template. The table came from immunoSEQ multiplex PCR; TCRdb's copy has only in-frame clones and leaves some out. The repertoire has 140,000 to 150,000 clones, 54% of them found once; the top ten carry more than 15%. The specimen was CD8+ T cells sorted from blood, collected at week 4, from a patient treated with tofacitinib. This chain connects TRBV7-9 to TRBJ1-2, with no clear D. The receptor's source is a human donor with alopecia areata. CDR3 region: CASSLGPHTF. CDR3 sequence (DNA): TGTGCCAGCAGCTTAGGGCCGCACACCTTC. The full variable domain, its missing parts supplied by reference TRBV7-9 and TRBJ1-2, is DTGVSQNPRHKITKRGQNVTFRCDPISEHNRLYWYRQTLGQGPEFLTYFQNEAQLEKSRLLSDRFSAERPKGSFSTLEIQRTEQGDSAMYLCASSLGPHTFGSGTRLTVV.